A selection of T cell receptor beta chains follows, all from one sample in a study of blood T cell repertoires in COVID-19. Sequencing used immunoSEQ multiplex PCR; TCRdb keeps in-frame clones, though not all of them. The repertoire has around 250,000 clones, around 87% of them found once; the top ten carry 5.5% to 9%. The sample consisted of peripheral blood. These receptors came from a woman in her seventies with active or convalescent COVID-19. CDR3s include the opening cysteine and the closing phenylalanine or tryptophan. The D gene is left open where the match is weak. Clone sizes are given selectively: once, few, many, or a class where the clone is expanded.

d_gene: NA
v_gene: TRBV6-7
abundance: NA
j_gene: TRBJ1-4
CDR3aa: CASSYERSNEKLFF
CDR3nt: TGTGCCAGCAGTTATGAACGCAGTAATGAAAAACTGTTTTTT

d_gene: TRBD2
v_gene: TRBV19
abundance: once
j_gene: TRBJ2-2
CDR3aa: CASISGGANTGELFF
CDR3nt: TGTGCCAGTATTAGCGGGGGGGCGAACACCGGGGAGCTGTTTTTT

d_gene: NA
v_gene: TRBV12-3/TRBV12-4
abundance: NA
j_gene: TRBJ1-6
CDR3aa: CASSYSNSPLHF
CDR3nt: TGTGCCAGCAGTTACAGCAATTCACCCCTCCACTTT

d_gene: NA
v_gene: TRBV7-2
abundance: NA
j_gene: TRBJ1-1
CDR3aa: CASSSTRGTEAFF
CDR3nt: TGTGCCAGCAGTTCGACCCGAGGCACTGAAGCTTTCTTT

d_gene: NA
v_gene: TRBV6-2/TRBV6-3
abundance: NA
j_gene: TRBJ1-1
CDR3aa: CASSIRLNSEAFF
CDR3nt: TGTGCCAGCAGTATCCGACTAAATTCTGAAGCTTTCTTT

d_gene: TRBD1
v_gene: TRBV7-9
abundance: NA
j_gene: TRBJ1-1
CDR3aa: CASSFTGAGAEAFF
CDR3nt: TGTGCCAGCAGCTTTACAGGGGCTGGCGCTGAAGCTTTCTTT

d_gene: TRBD1
v_gene: TRBV5-6
abundance: few
j_gene: TRBJ1-1
CDR3aa: CASSYRDRNTEAFF
CDR3nt: TGTGCCAGCAGCTACCGGGACAGGAACACTGAAGCTTTCTTT

d_gene: TRBD2
v_gene: TRBV20-1
abundance: NA
j_gene: TRBJ2-1
CDR3aa: CSAGGGYEQFF
CDR3nt: TGCAGTGCTGGCGGGGGTTATGAGCAGTTCTTC

d_gene: NA
v_gene: TRBV27
abundance: NA
j_gene: TRBJ2-1
CDR3aa: CASNRPGLYNEQFF
CDR3nt: TGTGCCAGCAATCGTCCGGGACTTTACAATGAGCAGTTCTTC

d_gene: NA
v_gene: TRBV21-1
abundance: once
j_gene: TRBJ1-5
CDR3aa: CASSNRDRGGSNQPQHF
CDR3nt: TGTGCCAGCAGCAACCGGGACAGGGGAGGAAGCAATCAGCCCCAGCATTTT

d_gene: TRBD1
v_gene: TRBV7-2
abundance: NA
j_gene: TRBJ2-1
CDR3aa: CASNRDRIDNEQFF
CDR3nt: TGTGCCAGCAACCGGGACAGGATCGATAATGAGCAGTTCTTC

d_gene: NA
v_gene: TRBV6-2/TRBV6-3
abundance: NA
j_gene: TRBJ1-2
CDR3aa: CASSYFSNPTRNYGYTF
CDR3nt: TGTGCCAGCAGTTACTTTTCTAACCCGACTCGGAACTATGGCTACACCTTC

d_gene: TRBD1
v_gene: TRBV11-2
abundance: NA
j_gene: TRBJ1-2
CDR3aa: CASSLDQWTGTQGYTF
CDR3nt: TGTGCCAGCAGCTTAGATCAATGGACAGGCACCCAGGGCTACACCTTC

d_gene: NA
v_gene: TRBV13
abundance: NA
j_gene: TRBJ2-3
CDR3aa: CASSARHTKDTQYF
CDR3nt: TGTGCCAGCAGCGCCCGACACACAAAAGATACGCAGTATTTT

d_gene: NA
v_gene: TRBV7-9
abundance: NA
j_gene: TRBJ1-4
CDR3aa: CASSLWGGTATNEKLFF
CDR3nt: TGTGCCAGCAGCTTATGGGGGGGGACTGCAACTAATGAAAAACTGTTTTTT

d_gene: TRBD1
v_gene: TRBV3-1/TRBV3-2
abundance: NA
j_gene: TRBJ2-2
CDR3aa: CASMAGGNTGELFF
CDR3nt: TGTGCCAGCATGGCAGGGGGCAACACCGGGGAGCTGTTTTTT

d_gene: NA
v_gene: TRBV3-1/TRBV3-2
abundance: NA
j_gene: TRBJ1-1
CDR3aa: CASSLGPEAFF
CDR3nt: TGTGCCAGCAGTCTTGGGCCTGAAGCTTTCTTT

d_gene: NA
v_gene: TRBV5-1
abundance: NA
j_gene: TRBJ1-5
CDR3aa: CASSSLGQFSNQPQHF
CDR3nt: TGCGCCAGCAGCTCCCTAGGACAGTTTAGCAATCAGCCCCAGCATTTT

d_gene: TRBD1
v_gene: TRBV11-2
abundance: few
j_gene: TRBJ1-5
CDR3aa: CASSLGTGTGGRQPQHF
CDR3nt: TGTGCCAGCAGCTTGGGAACCGGGACAGGGGGCAGGCAGCCCCAGCATTTT

d_gene: NA
v_gene: TRBV5-4
abundance: NA
j_gene: TRBJ2-4
CDR3aa: CASSEPGFSIQYF
CDR3nt: TGTGCCAGCAGCGAACCGGGGTTTAGCATTCAGTACTTC

d_gene: NA
v_gene: TRBV18
abundance: NA
j_gene: TRBJ1-2
CDR3aa: CASSPQGQANYGYTF
CDR3nt: TGTGCCAGCTCACCACAGGGGCAAGCTAACTATGGCTACACCTTC

d_gene: NA
v_gene: TRBV3-1/TRBV3-2
abundance: NA
j_gene: TRBJ2-1
CDR3aa: CASSQEVRKLYNEQFF
CDR3nt: TGTGCCAGCAGCCAAGAAGTCAGGAAGCTCTACAATGAGCAGTTCTTC

d_gene: NA
v_gene: TRBV19
abundance: NA
j_gene: TRBJ1-5
CDR3aa: CASSGPGGGRGQPQHF
CDR3nt: TGTGCCAGTTCGGGACCCGGCGGTGGCAGGGGACAGCCCCAGCATTTT

d_gene: NA
v_gene: TRBV5-1
abundance: NA
j_gene: TRBJ2-1
CDR3aa: CASRGAGNEQFF
CDR3nt: TGCGCCAGCAGAGGCGCAGGAAATGAGCAGTTCTTC

d_gene: TRBD1
v_gene: TRBV15
abundance: few
j_gene: TRBJ1-5
CDR3aa: CATSRQGRHQPQHF
CDR3nt: TGTGCCACCTCTCGACAGGGGCGACATCAGCCCCAGCATTTT

d_gene: TRBD1
v_gene: TRBV7-2
abundance: NA
j_gene: TRBJ1-1
CDR3aa: CASSFVPGQVAFF
CDR3nt: TGTGCCAGCAGCTTTGTCCCGGGACAGGTAGCTTTCTTT

d_gene: TRBD1
v_gene: TRBV6-5
abundance: NA
j_gene: TRBJ1-2
CDR3aa: CASSFPGGRGGYTF
CDR3nt: TGTGCCAGCAGCTTTCCAGGGGGCAGGGGTGGCTACACCTTC